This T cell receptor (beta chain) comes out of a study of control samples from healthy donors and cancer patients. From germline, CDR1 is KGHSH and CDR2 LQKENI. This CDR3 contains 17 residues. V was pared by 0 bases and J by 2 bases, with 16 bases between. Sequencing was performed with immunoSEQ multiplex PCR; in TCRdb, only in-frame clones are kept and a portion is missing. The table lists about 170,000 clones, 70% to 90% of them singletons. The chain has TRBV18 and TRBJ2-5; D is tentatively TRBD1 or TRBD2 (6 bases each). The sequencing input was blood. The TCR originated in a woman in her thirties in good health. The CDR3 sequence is CASSPPVGTGRQETQYF. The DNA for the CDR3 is TGTGCCAGCTCACCACCCGTGGGAACAGGGAGGCAAGAGACCCAGTACTTC.